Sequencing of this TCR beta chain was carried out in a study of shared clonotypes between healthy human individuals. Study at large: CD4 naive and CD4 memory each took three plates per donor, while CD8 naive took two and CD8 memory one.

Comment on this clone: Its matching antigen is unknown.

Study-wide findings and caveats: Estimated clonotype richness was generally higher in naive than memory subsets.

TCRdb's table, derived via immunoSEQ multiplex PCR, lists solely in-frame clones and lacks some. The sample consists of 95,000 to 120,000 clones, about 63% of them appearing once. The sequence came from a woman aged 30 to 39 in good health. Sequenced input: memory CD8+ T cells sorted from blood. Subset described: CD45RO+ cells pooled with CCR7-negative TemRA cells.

CDR3 protein: CASSESQGARVYEQYF. Written as DNA, the CDR3 is TGTGCCAGCAGCGAATCTCAGGGGGCGCGTGTCTACGAGCAGTACTTC. The chain couples TRBV7-2 to TRBJ2-7, with 8 nucleotides matching TRBD1. CDR3 length equals 16 residues. Germline loops: CDR1 SGHTA, CDR2 FQGNSA. V was clipped by 5 bases and J by 3 bases; unmatched bases: 12.